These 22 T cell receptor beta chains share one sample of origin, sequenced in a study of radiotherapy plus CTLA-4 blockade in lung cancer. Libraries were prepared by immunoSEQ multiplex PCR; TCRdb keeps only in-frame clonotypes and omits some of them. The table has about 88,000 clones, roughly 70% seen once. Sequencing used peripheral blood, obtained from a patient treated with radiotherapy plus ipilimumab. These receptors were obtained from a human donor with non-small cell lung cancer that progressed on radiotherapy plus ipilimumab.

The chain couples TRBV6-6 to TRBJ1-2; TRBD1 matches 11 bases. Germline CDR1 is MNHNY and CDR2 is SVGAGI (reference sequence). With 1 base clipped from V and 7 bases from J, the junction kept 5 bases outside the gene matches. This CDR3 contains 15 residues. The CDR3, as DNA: TGTGCCAGCAGTTACTTGGAGGGACAGGGGGGTGGCTACACCTTC. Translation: CASSYLEGQGGGYTF.

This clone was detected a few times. The CDR3 coding sequence is TGTGCCAGCAGTGAGGGGTCGGGGACTAACACAGATACGCAGTATTTT. Protein sequence: CASSEGSGTNTDTQYF. V is TRBV2 and J is TRBJ2-3; TRBD2 aligns across 7 bases. Germline V CDR1 and CDR2: SNHLY, FYNNEI. The CDR3 sequence is 16 residues long. V trimming: 3 bases; J trimming: 2 bases; junction bases outside the gene matches: 8.

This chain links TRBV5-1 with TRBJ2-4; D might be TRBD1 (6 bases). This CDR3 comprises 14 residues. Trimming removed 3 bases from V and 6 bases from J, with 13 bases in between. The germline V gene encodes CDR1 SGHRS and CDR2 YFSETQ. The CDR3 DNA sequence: TGCGCCAGCAGCTCGGACCTACAGGGAAACATTCAGTACTTC. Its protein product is CASSSDLQGNIQYF.

The CDR3 DNA reads as TGTGCCAGCAGTTACTCGGACAGCGCTTATGAAGCTTTCTTT. Its protein product is CASSYSDSAYEAFF. V usage is TRBV6-5 and J usage is TRBJ1-1, with D perhaps TRBD1 (6 bases). The CDR3 is made up of 14 amino acids. CDR1 is MNHEY and CDR2 is SVGAGI in the germline V gene. Trimming shortened V by 0 bases and J by 7 bases, and 12 bases separated the two germline ends.

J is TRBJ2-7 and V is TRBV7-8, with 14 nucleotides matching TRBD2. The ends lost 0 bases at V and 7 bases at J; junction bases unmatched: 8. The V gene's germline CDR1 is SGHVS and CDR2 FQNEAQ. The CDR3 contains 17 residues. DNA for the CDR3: TGTGCCAGCAGCTTAGCCTCCGGGACTAGCGGGGGTCATGAGCAGTACTTC. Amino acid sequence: CASSLASGTSGGHEQYF.

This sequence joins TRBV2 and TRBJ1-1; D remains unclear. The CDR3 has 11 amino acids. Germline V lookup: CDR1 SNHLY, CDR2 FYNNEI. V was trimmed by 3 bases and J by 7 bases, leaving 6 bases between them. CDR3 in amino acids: CASSEGYEAFF. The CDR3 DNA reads TGTGCCAGCAGTGAGGGGTATGAAGCTTTCTTT.

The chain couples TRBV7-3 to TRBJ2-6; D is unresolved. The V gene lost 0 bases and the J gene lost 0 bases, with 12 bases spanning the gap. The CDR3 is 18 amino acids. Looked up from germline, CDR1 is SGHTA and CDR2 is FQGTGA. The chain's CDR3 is CASSLTPEHGSGANVLTF. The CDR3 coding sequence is TGTGCCAGCAGCTTAACGCCCGAACACGGCTCTGGGGCCAACGTCCTGACTTTC.

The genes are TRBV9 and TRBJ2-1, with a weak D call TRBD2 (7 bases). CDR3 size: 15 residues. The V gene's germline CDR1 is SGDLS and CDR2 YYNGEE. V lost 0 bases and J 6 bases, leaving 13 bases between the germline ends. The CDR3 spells CASSVGGGVFNEQFF. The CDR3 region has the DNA TGTGCCAGCAGCGTAGGAGGGGGGGTTTTCAATGAGCAGTTCTTC.

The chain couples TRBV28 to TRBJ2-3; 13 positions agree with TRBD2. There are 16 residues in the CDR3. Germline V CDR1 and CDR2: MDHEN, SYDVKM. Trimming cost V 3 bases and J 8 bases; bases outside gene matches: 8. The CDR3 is CASSFRGLAGLGTQYF. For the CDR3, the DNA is TGTGCCAGCAGTTTCCGGGGACTAGCGGGGTTAGGTACGCAGTATTTT.

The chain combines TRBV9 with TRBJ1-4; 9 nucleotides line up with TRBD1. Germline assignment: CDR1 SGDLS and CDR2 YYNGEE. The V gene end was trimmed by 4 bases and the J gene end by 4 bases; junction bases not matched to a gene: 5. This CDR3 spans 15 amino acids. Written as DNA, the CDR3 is TGTGCCAGCAGCCCCCGACAGGGGGATAATGAAAAACTGTTTTTT. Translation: CASSPRQGDNEKLFF.

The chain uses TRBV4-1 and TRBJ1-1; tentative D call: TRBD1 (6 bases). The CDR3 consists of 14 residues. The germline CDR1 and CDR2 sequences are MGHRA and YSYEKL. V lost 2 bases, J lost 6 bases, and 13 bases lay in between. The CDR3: CASSQKQGFPEAFF. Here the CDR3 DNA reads TGCGCCAGCAGCCAAAAGCAGGGGTTCCCTGAAGCTTTCTTT.

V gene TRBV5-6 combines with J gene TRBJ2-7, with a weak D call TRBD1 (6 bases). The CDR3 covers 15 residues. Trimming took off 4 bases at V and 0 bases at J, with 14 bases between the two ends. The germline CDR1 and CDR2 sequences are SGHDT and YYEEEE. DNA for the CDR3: TGTGCCAGCAGCCCCGGGACAATTAGCTCCTACGAGCAGTACTTC. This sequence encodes CASSPGTISSYEQYF.

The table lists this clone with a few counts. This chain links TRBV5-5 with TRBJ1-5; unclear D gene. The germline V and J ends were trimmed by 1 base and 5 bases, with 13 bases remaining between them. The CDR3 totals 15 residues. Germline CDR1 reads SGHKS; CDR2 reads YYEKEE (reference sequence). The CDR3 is CASSLKGGGDQPQHF. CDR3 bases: TGTGCCAGCAGCTTGAAAGGTGGAGGCGATCAGCCCCAGCATTTT.

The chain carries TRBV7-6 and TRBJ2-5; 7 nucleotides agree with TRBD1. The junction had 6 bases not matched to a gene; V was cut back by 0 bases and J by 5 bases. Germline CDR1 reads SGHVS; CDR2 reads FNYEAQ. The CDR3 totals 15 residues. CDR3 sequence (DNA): TGTGCCAGCAGCTTAGCGCACAGGGGTCGCGAGACCCAGTACTTC. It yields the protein CASSLAHRGRETQYF.

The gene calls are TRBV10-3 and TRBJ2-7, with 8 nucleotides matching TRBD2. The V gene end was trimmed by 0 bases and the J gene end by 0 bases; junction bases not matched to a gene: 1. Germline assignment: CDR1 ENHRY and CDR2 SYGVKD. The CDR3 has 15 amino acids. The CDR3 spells CAISESSGSSYEQYF. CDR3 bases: TGTGCCATCAGTGAGTCCAGCGGGAGCTCCTACGAGCAGTACTTC.

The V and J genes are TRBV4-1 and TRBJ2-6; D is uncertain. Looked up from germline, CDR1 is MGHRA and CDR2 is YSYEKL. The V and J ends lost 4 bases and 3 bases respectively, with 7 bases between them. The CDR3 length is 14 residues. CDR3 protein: CASSRLGGANVLTF. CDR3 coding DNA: TGCGCCAGCAGCCGACTCGGTGGGGCCAACGTCCTGACTTTC.

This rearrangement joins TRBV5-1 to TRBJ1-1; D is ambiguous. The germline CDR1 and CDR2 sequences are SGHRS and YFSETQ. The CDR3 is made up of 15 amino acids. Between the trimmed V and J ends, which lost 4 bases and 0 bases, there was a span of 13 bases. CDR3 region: CASSQLQLMNTEAFF. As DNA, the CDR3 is TGCGCCAGCAGCCAACTACAGCTAATGAACACTGAAGCTTTCTTT.

The CDR3 sequence is CASSLGEIGETQYF. The CDR3 coding sequence is TGTGCCAGCAGCTTAGGGGAGATAGGCGAGACCCAGTACTTC. V is TRBV5-4 and J is TRBJ2-5; the D call may be TRBD1 or TRBD2 (5 bases each). CDR3 length: 14 residues. The germline CDR1 and CDR2 sequences are SGHNT and YYREEE (reference sequence). Trimming stripped 2 bases from V and 5 bases from J, with 13 bases between.

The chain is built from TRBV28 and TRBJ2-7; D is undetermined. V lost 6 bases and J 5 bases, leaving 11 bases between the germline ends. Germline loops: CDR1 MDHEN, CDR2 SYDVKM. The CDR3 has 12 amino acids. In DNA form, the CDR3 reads TGTGCCAGCAGCCTCGTTGGGGACGAGCAGTACTTC. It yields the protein CASSLVGDEQYF.

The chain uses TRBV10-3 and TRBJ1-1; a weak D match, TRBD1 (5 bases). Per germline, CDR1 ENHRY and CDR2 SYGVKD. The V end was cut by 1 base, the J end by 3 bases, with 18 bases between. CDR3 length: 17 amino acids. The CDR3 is CAISEWAGRVKDTEAFF. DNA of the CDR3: TGTGCCATCAGTGAGTGGGCAGGGAGGGTCAAGGACACTGAAGCTTTCTTT.

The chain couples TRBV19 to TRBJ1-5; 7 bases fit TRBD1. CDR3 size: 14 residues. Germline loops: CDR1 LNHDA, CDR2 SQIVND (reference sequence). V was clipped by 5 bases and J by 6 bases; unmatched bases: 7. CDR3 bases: TGTGCCAGTAGTGTCGACAGGGAGGCTCAGCCCCAGCATTTT. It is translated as CASSVDREAQPQHF.

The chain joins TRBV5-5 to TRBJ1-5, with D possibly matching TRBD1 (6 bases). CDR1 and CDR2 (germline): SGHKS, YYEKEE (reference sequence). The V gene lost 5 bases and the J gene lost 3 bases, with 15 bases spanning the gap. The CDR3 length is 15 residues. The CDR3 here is CASSYREGYNQPQHF. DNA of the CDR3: TGTGCCAGCAGTTACAGGGAGGGGTACAATCAGCCCCAGCATTTT.